One sample yielded the 25 T cell receptor beta chains listed below, sequenced in a study of cytomegalovirus exposure and HLA in healthy donors. The PCR employed 60 Vbeta primers together with 13 Jbeta primers. The repertoire was sequenced with immunoSEQ multiplex PCR; TCRdb's copy has only in-frame clones and lacks some. The sample totals some 130,000 clones. The material sequenced was PBMCs. These receptors originate from a man aged 18 to 30 in good health and CMV-seronegative.

The chain combines TRBV4-2 with TRBJ2-7, with a weak D call TRBD2 (5 bases). Trimming took off 0 bases at V and 2 bases at J, with 8 bases between the two ends. Germline V gene data show CDR1 as LGHNA and CDR2 as YNFKEQ. The CDR3 length is 14 residues. CDR3 in amino acids: CASSQDRDTYEQYF. CDR3 DNA: TGTGCCAGCAGCCAAGATCGGGATACCTACGAGCAGTACTTC.

The V call is TRBV9, the J call TRBJ1-2; the match to TRBD1 covers 7 bases. The CDR3 runs to 15 residues. J was trimmed by 4 bases and V by 4 bases; bases with no gene match: 10. The V gene's germline CDR1 is SGDLS and CDR2 YYNGEE. The CDR3: CASSNSSDRAYGYTF. The CDR3 coding sequence is TGTGCCAGCAGCAACTCATCAGACAGGGCCTATGGCTACACCTTC.

The chain recombines TRBV11-3 with TRBJ2-7; a possible D gene is TRBD1 (5 bases). Germline assignment: CDR1 SGHNT and CDR2 YENEEA. V lost 1 base and J 2 bases, leaving 6 bases between the germline ends. CDR3 size: 13 residues. In DNA, the CDR3 is TGTGCCAGCAGCTTAGGCAGGGCCTACGAGCAGTACTTC. Its protein is CASSLGRAYEQYF.

CDR3 coding DNA: TGTGCCACCAGACCAGACAGGGCCGCTAATGAAAAACTGTTTTTT. Residues: CATRPDRAANEKLFF. This chain uses TRBV15 with TRBJ1-4, with 7 bases identical to TRBD1. V shed 6 bases and J 3 bases; nucleotides not matched to a gene: 7. The CDR3 is 15 residues long. Looked up from germline, CDR1 is LNHNV and CDR2 is YYDKDF (reference sequence).

Of note for this clone: At one end the junction does not follow the germline gene, possibly because of a read error. Other DNA sequences from this sample encode an identical CDR3 as well. CDR3 nucleotide sequence: TGCAGTGCTTCGACTGCCACTGAGGCTTTCTTT. It is translated as CSASTATEAFF. This sequence joins TRBV20-1 and TRBJ1-1; no definite D call. The germline CDR1 and CDR2 sequences are DFQATT and SNEGSKA (reference sequence). CDR3 length: 11 amino acids.

V gene TRBV10-3 combines with J gene TRBJ2-2; 9 bases map to TRBD1. V gave up 4 bases and J gave up 2 bases; unmatched junction bases: 2. Germline CDR1 is ENHRY and CDR2 is SYGVKD. The CDR3 runs to 15 residues. DNA of the CDR3: TGTGCCATCAGTGGACAGGGGGGTAACACCGGGGAGCTGTTTTTT. It yields the protein CAISGQGGNTGELFF.

This rearrangement joins TRBV4-1 to TRBJ2-7, with 7 bases identical to TRBD2. The CDR3 loop spans 15 amino acids. V lost 0 bases, J lost 3 bases, and 5 bases stayed unmatched. Germline CDR1 MGHRA, CDR2 YSYEKL. CDR3 sequence reads: CASSQDLRTSYEQYF. The CDR3 region has the DNA TGCGCCAGCAGCCAAGATTTGAGGACTAGCTACGAGCAGTACTTC.

The chain uses TRBV7-2 and TRBJ2-3; D ambiguous. Looked up from germline, CDR1 is SGHTA and CDR2 is FQGNSA. V dropped 1 base and J dropped 1 base, with 6 bases sitting between them. This CDR3 is 14 amino acids long. This chain's CDR3 is CASSLGHRTDTQYF. CDR3 nucleotide sequence: TGTGCCAGCAGCTTAGGACATCGCACAGATACGCAGTATTTT.

The rearrangement joins TRBV6-4 to TRBJ2-3, with TRBD2 identical over 8 bases. The CDR3 is 14 residues long. The V gene's germline CDR1 is MRHNA and CDR2 SNTAGT. V lost 4 bases and J lost 2; bases outside the gene matches: 2. The CDR3 DNA follows: TGTGCCAGCAGTGGGGGACTAGACACAGATACGCAGTATTTT. Translating it yields CASSGGLDTDTQYF.

CDR3 amino acids: CASSLGPGDHTEAFF. CDR3 in DNA: TGCGCCAGCAGCTTGGGTCCGGGGGATCACACTGAAGCTTTCTTT. The gene calls are TRBV5-1 and TRBJ1-1, with D possibly TRBD1 on 5 matching bases. This CDR3 is built from 15 residues. V was cut by 0 bases and J by 3 bases, with 12 bases left in between. Germline CDR1 reads SGHRS; CDR2 reads YFSETQ. The full variable domain, with the rest looked up from reference TRBV5-1 and TRBJ1-1, is KAGVTQTPRYLIKTRGQQVTLSCSPISGHRSVSWYQQTPGQGLQFLFEYFSETQRNKGNFPGRFSGRQFSNSRSEMNVSTLELGDSALYLCASSLGPGDHTEAFFGQGTRLTVV.

CDR3 sequence (DNA): TGTGCCAGCAGCTTAGGGAAGGGGGGGGGCACTGAAGCTTTCTTT. This translates into CASSLGKGGGTEAFF. The rearrangement joins TRBV11-2 to TRBJ1-1, with D perhaps matching TRBD1 (6 bases). The CDR3 loop spans 15 amino acids. The V end lost 1 base, the J end lost 4 bases, and 13 bases lay between the germline ends. Germline CDR1 is SGHAT and CDR2 is FQNNGV.

This chain links TRBV29-1 with TRBJ2-7, with a weak D call TRBD1 (6 bases). Trimming left V 4 bases short and J 1 base short, with 14 bases between. The CDR3 has 14 amino acids. Germline CDR1 reads SQVTM; CDR2 reads ANQGSEA. The CDR3 bases are TGCAGCGTTGCAGCCCAGACAGGATCCTACGAGCAGTACTTC. This codes for CSVAAQTGSYEQYF.

The chain has TRBV11-2 and TRBJ2-2; D uncertain. The V and J ends lost 2 bases and 1 base respectively, with 8 bases between them. Germline assignment: CDR1 SGHAT and CDR2 FQNNGV. This CDR3 has 15 amino acids. This CDR3 is CASSLFLRNTGELFF. The CDR3 DNA follows: TGTGCCAGCAGCTTATTTCTTCGGAACACCGGGGAGCTGTTTTTT.

This chain uses TRBV28 with TRBJ1-2, with D unclear. V was cut by 5 bases and J by 1 base, with 8 bases left in between. This CDR3 has 13 residues. Germline loops: CDR1 MDHEN, CDR2 SYDVKM. CDR3 in amino acids: CASSPRFNYGYTF. CDR3 sequence (DNA): TGTGCCAGCAGTCCCAGGTTTAACTATGGCTACACCTTC.

This chain connects TRBV30 to TRBJ1-2, with 10 bases that match TRBD1. CDR1 GTSNPN and CDR2 SVGIG come from the germline V gene (reference sequence). CDR3 size: 20 residues. Trimming cost V 1 base and J 7 bases; bases outside gene matches: 24. The chain's CDR3 is CAWSAPLPGGQGFLFGGYTF. DNA of the CDR3: TGTGCCTGGAGTGCACCCCTACCGGGGGGACAGGGGTTCCTTTTTGGTGGCTACACCTTC.

The gene calls are TRBV11-3 and TRBJ1-2, with TRBD1 matching over 10 bases. V lost 4 bases and J lost 4; bases outside the gene matches: 6. The CDR3 spans 15 residues. Looked up from germline, CDR1 is SGHNT and CDR2 is YENEEA. The CDR3 reads CASSSRTGGIYGYTF. DNA for the CDR3: TGTGCCAGCAGCTCCCGGACAGGGGGGATCTATGGCTACACCTTC. Using reference TRBV11-3 and TRBJ1-2 for the parts outside the CDR3, the full variable domain is EAGVVQSPRYKIIEKKQPVAFWCNPISGHNTLYWYLQNLGQGPELLIRYENEEAVDDSQLPKDRFSAERLKGVDSTLKIQPAELGDSAVYLCASSSRTGGIYGYTFGSGTRLTVV.

The chain employs TRBV5-4 and TRBJ2-7, with D possibly being TRBD2 (6 bases). This CDR3 spans 14 amino acids. Germline V gene lookup returns CDR1 SGHNT and CDR2 YYREEE (reference sequence). The germline V and J ends were trimmed by 1 base and 1 base, with 9 bases remaining between them. The CDR3 loop reads CASSLLGGSYEQYF. DNA for the CDR3: TGTGCCAGCAGCTTGCTGGGGGGATCCTACGAGCAGTACTTC.

The V gene is TRBV11-3, the J gene TRBJ1-1; D is uncertain. The germline CDR1 and CDR2 sequences are SGHNT and YENEEA. This CDR3 is built from 16 residues. The V end was cut by 1 base, the J end by 1 base, with 13 bases between. The CDR3 sequence: CASSLVDRTANTEAFF. The CDR3 bases are TGTGCCAGCAGCTTAGTTGACCGAACAGCGAACACTGAAGCTTTCTTT.

This sequence joins TRBV13 and TRBJ2-5, with 13 positions matching TRBD2. Germline values: CDR1 PRHDT, CDR2 FYEKMQ (reference sequence). CDR3 length: 13 amino acids. V gave up 5 bases and J gave up 10 bases; unmatched junction bases: 4. The CDR3 region has the DNA TGTGCCAGCAGCGTTCGGACTAGCGGGGGCCAGTACTTC. Its protein is CASSVRTSGGQYF. Combining the CDR3 with reference TRBV13 and TRBJ2-5 gives the whole variable domain AAGVIQSPRHLIKEKRETATLKCYPIPRHDTVYWYQQGPGQDPQFLISFYEKMQSDKGSIPDRFSAQQFSDYHSELNMSSLELGDSALYFCASSVRTSGGQYFGPGTRLLVL.

The gene calls are TRBV9 and TRBJ2-3, with 8 bases fitting TRBD1. The V gene's germline CDR1 is SGDLS and CDR2 YYNGEE. V was pared by 0 bases and J by 6 bases, with 6 bases of the junction left unmatched. CDR3 length: 15 residues. CDR3 DNA: TGTGCCAGCAGCGTAGGCGGACAGGGTATGGATACGCAGTATTTT. It is translated as CASSVGGQGMDTQYF.

The rearrangement uses TRBV5-6 and TRBJ2-5, with 8 bases fitting TRBD1. The end of the DNA aligns better with TRBJ2-7, so the J call may be wrong. The CDR3 length is 14 residues. Germline V gives CDR1 SGHDT, CDR2 YYEEEE. As DNA, the CDR3 is TGTGCCAGCAGCCTAGGGACAGGCCTCTACGAGCAGTACTTC. Amino acids: CASSLGTGLYEQYF.

The J gene is TRBJ2-7, the V gene TRBV28, with 8 bases that match TRBD2. The CDR3 loop spans 14 amino acids. CDR1 is MDHEN, CDR2 SYDVKM, per germline. Trimming took 3 bases from V and 7 from J; bases not matched to a gene: 8. CDR3 protein: CASSFGQRGSEQYF. Here the CDR3 DNA reads TGTGCCAGCAGTTTCGGCCAGCGGGGGAGTGAGCAGTACTTC.

J is TRBJ2-4 and V is TRBV28; D gene ambiguous. This CDR3 contains 11 residues. Trimming stripped 3 bases from V and 9 bases from J, with 6 bases between. CDR1 MDHEN and CDR2 SYDVKM come from the germline V gene. CDR3 bases: TGTGCCAGCAGTTTTTCGGGCATTCAGTACTTC. Translating it yields CASSFSGIQYF.

V usage is TRBV28 and J usage is TRBJ2-1; D possibly corresponds to TRBD1 (5 bases). Germline lookup yields CDR1 MDHEN and CDR2 SYDVKM. V was pared by 5 bases and J by 5 bases, with 19 bases between. The CDR3 extends over 16 amino acids. The CDR3 loop reads CASSDARGKGHNEQFF. For the CDR3, the DNA is TGTGCCAGCAGTGACGCTAGGGGAAAGGGGCACAATGAGCAGTTCTTC.

The gene calls are TRBV4-3 and TRBJ2-7; 7 bases are shared with TRBD2. This CDR3 spans 15 amino acids. The germline V gene encodes CDR1 LGHNA and CDR2 YSLEER. After removal of 3 bases from V and 3 bases from J, the junction contained 8 bases not matched to a gene. CDR3 region: CASSQSSGSFYEQYF. DNA for the CDR3: TGCGCCAGCAGCCAGAGTAGCGGGTCCTTCTACGAGCAGTACTTC.